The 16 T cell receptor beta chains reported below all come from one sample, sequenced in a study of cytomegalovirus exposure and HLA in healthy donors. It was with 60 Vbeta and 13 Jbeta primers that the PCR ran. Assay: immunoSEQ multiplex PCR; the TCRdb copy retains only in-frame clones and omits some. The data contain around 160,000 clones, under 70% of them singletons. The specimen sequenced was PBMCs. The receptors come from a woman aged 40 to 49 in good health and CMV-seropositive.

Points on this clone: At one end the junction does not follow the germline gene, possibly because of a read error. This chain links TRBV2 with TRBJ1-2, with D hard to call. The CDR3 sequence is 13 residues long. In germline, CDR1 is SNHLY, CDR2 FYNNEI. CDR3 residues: CVSSGEIAYGYTF. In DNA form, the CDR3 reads TGTGTCAGCAGTGGGGAGATCGCTTATGGCTACACCTTC.

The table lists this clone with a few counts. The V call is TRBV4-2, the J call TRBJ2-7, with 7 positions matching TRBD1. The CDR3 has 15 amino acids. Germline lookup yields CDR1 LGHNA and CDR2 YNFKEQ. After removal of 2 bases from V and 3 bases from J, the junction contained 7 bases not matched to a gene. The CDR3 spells CASSQFGQAVYEQYF. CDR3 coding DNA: TGTGCCAGCAGCCAATTCGGACAGGCCGTCTACGAGCAGTACTTC.

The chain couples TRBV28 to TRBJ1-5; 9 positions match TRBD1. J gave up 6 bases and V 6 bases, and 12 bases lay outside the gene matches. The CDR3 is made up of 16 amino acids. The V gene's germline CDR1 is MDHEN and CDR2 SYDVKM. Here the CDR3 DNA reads TGTGCCAGCAGGCAACCGGGACAGGGCACGAGTCAGCCCCAGCATTTT. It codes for CASRQPGQGTSQPQHF.

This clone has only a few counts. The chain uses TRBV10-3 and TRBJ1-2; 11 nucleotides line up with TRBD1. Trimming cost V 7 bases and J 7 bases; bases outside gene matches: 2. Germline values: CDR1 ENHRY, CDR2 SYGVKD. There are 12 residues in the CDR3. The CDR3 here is CAIKGQGVGYTF. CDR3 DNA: TGTGCCATCAAGGGACAGGGGGTTGGCTACACCTTC.

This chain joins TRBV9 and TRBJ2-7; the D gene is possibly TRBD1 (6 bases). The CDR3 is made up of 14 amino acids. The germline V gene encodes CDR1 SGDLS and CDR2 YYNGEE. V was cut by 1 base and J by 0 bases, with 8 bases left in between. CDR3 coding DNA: TGTGCCAGCAGCGTACGGGACACCTCCTACGAGCAGTACTTC. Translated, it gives CASSVRDTSYEQYF.

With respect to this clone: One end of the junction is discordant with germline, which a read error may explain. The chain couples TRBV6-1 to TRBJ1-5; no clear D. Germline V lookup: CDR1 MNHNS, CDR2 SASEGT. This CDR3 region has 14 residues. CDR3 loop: CASSSVSSNQPQNF. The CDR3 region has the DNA TGTGCCAGCAGTTCAGTCAGTAGCAATCAGCCCCAGAATTTT.

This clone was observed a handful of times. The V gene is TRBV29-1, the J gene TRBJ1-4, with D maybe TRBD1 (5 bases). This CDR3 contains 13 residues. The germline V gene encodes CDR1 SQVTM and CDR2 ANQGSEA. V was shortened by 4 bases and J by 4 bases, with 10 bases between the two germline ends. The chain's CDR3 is CSVGQTVNEKLFF. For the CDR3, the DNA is TGCAGCGTTGGACAGACAGTTAATGAAAAACTGTTTTTT.

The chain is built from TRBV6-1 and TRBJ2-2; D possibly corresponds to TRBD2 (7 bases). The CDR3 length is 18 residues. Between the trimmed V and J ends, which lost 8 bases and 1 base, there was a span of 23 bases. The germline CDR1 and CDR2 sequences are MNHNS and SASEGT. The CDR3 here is CASGVRGVGTLNTGELFF. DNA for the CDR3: TGTGCCAGCGGTGTACGGGGGGTAGGGACACTGAACACCGGGGAGCTGTTTTTT.

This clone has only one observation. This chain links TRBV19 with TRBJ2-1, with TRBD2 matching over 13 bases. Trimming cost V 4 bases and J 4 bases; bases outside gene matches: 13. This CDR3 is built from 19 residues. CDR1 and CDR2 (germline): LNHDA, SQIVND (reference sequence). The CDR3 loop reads CASSTLAGGRHSRYNEQFF. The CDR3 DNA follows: TGTGCCAGTAGTACACTAGCGGGAGGGAGACATTCGAGGTACAATGAGCAGTTCTTC.

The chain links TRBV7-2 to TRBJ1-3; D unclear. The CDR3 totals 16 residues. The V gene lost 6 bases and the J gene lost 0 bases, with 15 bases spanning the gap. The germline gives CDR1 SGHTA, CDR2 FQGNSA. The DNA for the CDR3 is TGTGCCAGCAGGTCGGGTGTGAGTTACTCTGGAAACACCATATATTTT. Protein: CASRSGVSYSGNTIYF.

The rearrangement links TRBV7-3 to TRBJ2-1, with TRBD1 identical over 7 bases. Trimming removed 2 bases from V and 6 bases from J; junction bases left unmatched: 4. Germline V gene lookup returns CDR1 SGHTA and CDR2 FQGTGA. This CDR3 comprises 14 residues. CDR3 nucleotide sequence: TGTGCCAGCAGCTTACTGACAGGGTTCAATGAGCAGTTCTTC. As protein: CASSLLTGFNEQFF.

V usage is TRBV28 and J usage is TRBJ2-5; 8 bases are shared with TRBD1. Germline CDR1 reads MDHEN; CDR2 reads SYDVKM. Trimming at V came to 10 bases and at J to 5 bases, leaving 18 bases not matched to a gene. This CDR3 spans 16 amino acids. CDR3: CATLSLGTGPPETQYF. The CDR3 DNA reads TGTGCCACACTCTCTTTGGGGACAGGCCCACCCGAGACCCAGTACTTC. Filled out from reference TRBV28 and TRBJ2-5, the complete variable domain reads DVKVTQSSRYLVKRTGEKVFLECVQDMDHENMFWYRQDPGLGLRLIYFSYDVKMKEKGDIPEGYSVSREKKERFSLILESASTNQTSMYLCATLSLGTGPPETQYFGPGTRLLVL.

The CDR3 DNA is TGTGCCAGCAGGAGCACCGGTAATGAGCAGTACTTC. Its protein is CASRSTGNEQYF. V and J are TRBV6-1 and TRBJ2-7; unclear D gene. V lost 6 bases, J lost 7 bases, and 13 bases lay in between. Germline CDR1 reads MNHNS; CDR2 reads SASEGT. The CDR3 has 12 residues.

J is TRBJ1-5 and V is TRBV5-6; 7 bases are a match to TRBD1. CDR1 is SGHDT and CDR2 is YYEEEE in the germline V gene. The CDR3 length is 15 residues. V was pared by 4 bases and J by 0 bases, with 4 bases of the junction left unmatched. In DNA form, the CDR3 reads TGTGCCAGCAGCCAGGGACAGTTTAGCAATCAGCCCCAGCATTTT. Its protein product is CASSQGQFSNQPQHF.

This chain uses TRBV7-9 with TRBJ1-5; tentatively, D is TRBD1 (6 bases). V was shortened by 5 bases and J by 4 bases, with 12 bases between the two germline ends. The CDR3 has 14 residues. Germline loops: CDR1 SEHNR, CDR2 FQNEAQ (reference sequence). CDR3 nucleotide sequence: TGTGCCAGCAGCCAGGACAGCCGAAATCAGCCCCAGCATTTT. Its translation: CASSQDSRNQPQHF.

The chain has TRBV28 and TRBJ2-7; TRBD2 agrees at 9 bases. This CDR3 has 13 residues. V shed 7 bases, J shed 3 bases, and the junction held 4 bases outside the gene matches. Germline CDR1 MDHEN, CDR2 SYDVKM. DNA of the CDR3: TGTGCCAGCATTTCTAGCGGGATCTACGAGCAGTACTTC. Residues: CASISSGIYEQYF.